The rows below give T cell receptor beta chains drawn from one sample of a study of cytotoxic CD8 clonotypes in ibrutinib-treated CLL. Assay: immunoSEQ multiplex PCR; the TCRdb copy retains only in-frame clones and omits some. Of 150,000 to 250,000 clones in the sample, around 72% were seen once. Source: PBMCs, taken after 24 months of ibrutinib treatment. The receptors were sampled from a human donor with chronic lymphocytic leukemia. CDR3s include the opening cysteine and the closing phenylalanine or tryptophan. A D gene is named only where the DNA matches it firmly. Not every row has a clone size; where given, it reads once, few, many or a size class.

abundance | j_gene | v_gene | d_gene | CDR3aa | CDR3nt
. | TRBJ1-1 | TRBV30 | TRBD1 | CAWSGGTGVTEAFF | TGTGCCTGGAGTGGCGGGACAGGGGTTACTGAAGCTTTCTTT
. | TRBJ2-1 | TRBV6-1 | . | CASSESGTKTTNEQFF | TGTGCCAGCAGTGAATCGGGGACAAAGACGACGAATGAGCAGTTCTTC
. | TRBJ1-1 | TRBV30 | . | CAWNGGTSKRYTEAFF | TGTGCCTGGAACGGGGGGACCTCTAAGAGGTACACTGAAGCTTTCTTT
. | TRBJ2-1 | TRBV29-1 | . | CSVESSGWGNEQFF | TGCAGCGTTGAATCTTCGGGATGGGGCAATGAGCAGTTCTTC
. | TRBJ2-2 | TRBV6-5 | . | CASSYQRVNTGELFF | TGTGCCAGCAGTTATCAGCGGGTGAACACCGGGGAGCTGTTTTTT
few | TRBJ2-1 | TRBV19 | . | CASSIAPSYNEQFF | TGTGCCAGTAGTATAGCGCCCTCCTACAATGAGCAGTTCTTC
. | TRBJ2-1 | TRBV19 | TRBD2 | CASSKSPSGRLNEQFF | TGTGCCAGTAGTAAGTCCCCTAGCGGGAGACTGAATGAGCAGTTCTTC
few | TRBJ2-2 | TRBV7-8 | TRBD1 | CASSNTGGFTGELFF | TGTGCCAGCAGCAACACAGGGGGCTTCACCGGGGAGCTGTTTTTT
. | TRBJ1-1 | TRBV5-4 | TRBD1 | CASSLGTGASEAFF | TGTGCCAGCAGCTTGGGTACAGGGGCAAGTGAAGCTTTCTTT
. | TRBJ1-1 | TRBV4-3 | . | CASSQGGSLGTEAFF | TGCGCCAGCAGCCAAGGGGGCTCGCTGGGTACTGAAGCTTTCTTT
. | TRBJ2-7 | TRBV4-1 | TRBD2 | CASSQYSGRSYEQYF | TGCGCCAGCAGCCAGTATAGCGGGAGGAGCTACGAGCAGTACTTC
. | TRBJ2-2 | TRBV9 | . | CASGPGDDTGELFF | TGTGCCAGCGGGCCGGGAGATGACACCGGGGAGCTGTTTTTT
few | TRBJ2-7 | TRBV7-2 | TRBD2 | CASSVLAGGTYEQYF | TGTGCCAGCAGCGTACTAGCGGGAGGAACCTACGAGCAGTACTTC
. | TRBJ2-7 | TRBV28 | . | CASSLWRPPMEQYF | TGTGCCAGCAGTTTATGGAGACCTCCCATGGAGCAGTACTTC
few | TRBJ1-2 | TRBV27 | . | CASSAVMVRGGYTF | TGTGCCAGCAGTGCGGTAATGGTACGGGGTGGCTACACCTTC
. | TRBJ2-2 | TRBV2 | TRBD2 | CASRGGLAGGHTGELFF | TGTGCCAGCAGAGGGGGACTAGCGGGAGGGCACACCGGGGAGCTGTTTTTT